This is a list of T cell receptor beta chains from one sample in a study of T cell repertoires in cytomegalovirus infection. TCRdb re-analysed the reads in MiXCR, keeping a single row per CDR3 protein. The table lists about 890,000 distinct CDR3 sequences, about a third of them singletons. Their cognate antigens are unknown. Sequenced here: cultured CD8+ T cells from PBMCs, sampled from culture after CMV antigen stimulation. These receptors were collected from a human donor in good health (CMV status not recorded). Some clones in this sample may be carry-over from other donors' samples. Both conserved end residues are part of each CDR3. The order of the fields is CDR3 protein, CDR3 DNA, CDR3 length, V gene, clone size, D gene, J gene. The D gene is left open where the match is weak. Some rows mark clone size as missing; the rest say once, few, many or name a class of expanded clone.

CDR3: CASSYSGQAFF; DNA: TGTGCCAGCAGTTACTCGGGACAGGCTTTCTTT; length: 11; V: TRBV6-6; size: few; D: TRBD1; J: TRBJ1-1
CDR3: CASSETRGNYGYTF; DNA: TGTGCCAGCAGTGAAACGAGGGGGAACTATGGCTACACCTTC; length: 14; V: TRBV2; size: -; D: -; J: TRBJ1-2
CDR3: CASIPSGQETQYF; DNA: TGTGCCAGCATCCCGAGCGGTCAAGAGACCCAGTACTTC; length: 13; V: TRBV7-9; size: few; D: -; J: TRBJ2-5
CDR3: CASRGFLGDQYF; DNA: TGTGCCAGCAGGGGGTTCCTTGGGGACCAGTACTTC; length: 12; V: TRBV2; size: -; D: -; J: TRBJ2-5
CDR3: CATSRDLGQGSRYTF; DNA: TGTGCCACCAGCAGAGATCTGGGACAGGGTTCAAGATACACCTTC; length: 15; V: TRBV15; size: few; D: TRBD1; J: TRBJ1-2
CDR3: CASTPGLAGGMIRTDTQYF; DNA: TGTGCCAGTACCCCGGGACTAGCGGGGGGAATGATACGAACAGATACGCAGTATTTT; length: 19; V: TRBV19; size: -; D: TRBD2; J: TRBJ2-3
CDR3: CASSQDGASGNTIYF; DNA: TGCGCCAGCAGCCAAGACGGCGCATCTGGAAACACCATATATTTT; length: 15; V: TRBV4-1; size: -; D: -; J: TRBJ1-3
CDR3: CASSLEARGEDEQFF; DNA: TGTGCCAGCAGCTTAGAGGCCCGGGGGGAGGATGAGCAGTTCTTC; length: 15; V: TRBV7-6; size: many; D: TRBD2; J: TRBJ2-1
CDR3: CASSHKDFTSTDTQYF; DNA: TGTGCCAGCAGCCATAAGGACTTTACTAGCACAGATACGCAGTATTTT; length: 16; V: TRBV7-9; size: -; D: -; J: TRBJ2-3
CDR3: CASSPPEGPLAKNIQYF; DNA: TGTGCCAGCAGCCCGCCGGAAGGGCCCCTAGCCAAAAACATTCAGTACTTC; length: 17; V: TRBV7-9; size: -; D: -; J: TRBJ2-4
CDR3: CASTWPHAGELFF; DNA: TGTGCCAGTACATGGCCCCACGCCGGGGAGCTGTTTTTT; length: 13; V: TRBV27; size: once; D: -; J: TRBJ2-2
CDR3: CASSPGEGRGQPQHF; DNA: TGTGCCAGCAGCCCGGGGGAGGGGAGGGGTCAGCCCCAGCATTTT; length: 15; V: TRBV7-2; size: -; D: -; J: TRBJ1-5
CDR3: CASSEFGIIQETQYF; DNA: TGTGCCAGCAGTGAATTTGGGATTATCCAAGAGACCCAGTACTTC; length: 15; V: TRBV25-1; size: -; D: -; J: TRBJ2-5
CDR3: CSAPRGRGYTF; DNA: TGCAGTGCTCCAAGGGGACGTGGCTACACCTTC; length: 11; V: TRBV20-1; size: -; D: -; J: TRBJ1-2
CDR3: CASSLEGGGAGHEQFF; DNA: TGTGCCAGCAGCTTGGAAGGCGGGGGGGCCGGACATGAGCAGTTCTTC; length: 16; V: TRBV5-4; size: -; D: TRBD2; J: TRBJ2-1
CDR3: CASRPGQSNTGELFF; DNA: TGTGCCAGCCGTCCGGGACAGTCGAACACCGGGGAGCTGTTTTTT; length: 15; V: TRBV6-1; size: -; D: TRBD1; J: TRBJ2-2
CDR3: CASSSFMSTEAFF; DNA: TGTGCCAGCAGCAGTTTTATGAGCACTGAAGCTTTCTTT; length: 13; V: TRBV11-3; size: -; D: -; J: TRBJ1-1
CDR3: CASSLDYDPYNEQFF; DNA: TGTGCCAGCAGCCTCGACTATGATCCCTACAATGAGCAGTTCTTC; length: 15; V: TRBV6-2/TRBV6-3; size: -; D: -; J: TRBJ2-1
CDR3: CASSLVAGGLTGELFF; DNA: TGTGCCAGCAGCCTTGTAGCGGGGGGCCTCACCGGGGAGCTGTTTTTT; length: 16; V: TRBV7-2; size: many; D: TRBD2; J: TRBJ2-2
CDR3: CASSETGGEVDEQYF; DNA: TGTGCCAGCAGCGAGACAGGGGGTGAGGTCGACGAGCAGTACTTC; length: 15; V: TRBV7-6; size: many; D: TRBD1; J: TRBJ2-7
CDR3: CASSPPGGSSNEQFF; DNA: TGTGCCAGCAGCCCCCCCGGGGGCAGTAGTAATGAGCAGTTCTTC; length: 15; V: TRBV7-2; size: -; D: -; J: TRBJ2-1
CDR3: CASSLGLELFF; DNA: TGTGCCAGCAGCTTGGGGCTAGAGTTGTTCTTC; length: 11; V: TRBV5-5; size: few; D: -; J: TRBJ2-1
CDR3: CASRDHGAFF; DNA: TGTGCCAGCAGGGACCACGGAGCTTTCTTT; length: 10; V: TRBV2; size: many; D: -; J: TRBJ1-1
CDR3: CASSLRGGMNTEAFF; DNA: TGTGCCAGCAGCTTAAGGGGGGGGATGAACACTGAAGCTTTCTTT; length: 15; V: TRBV7-2; size: many; D: -; J: TRBJ1-1
CDR3: CASSEEGTGLVNEQFF; DNA: TGTGCCAGCAGTGAAGAGGGGACAGGGTTGGTTAATGAGCAGTTCTTC; length: 16; V: TRBV6-1; size: few; D: TRBD1; J: TRBJ2-1
CDR3: CASSYWHRAGNTEAFF; DNA: TGTGCCAGCAGTTACTGGCACAGGGCCGGGAACACTGAAGCTTTCTTT; length: 16; V: TRBV6-8; size: -; D: -; J: TRBJ1-1
CDR3: CASSLSGRLGQPQHF; DNA: TGTGCCAGCAGCTTATCAGGCCGATTAGGTCAGCCCCAGCATTTT; length: 15; V: TRBV7-8; size: many; D: -; J: TRBJ1-5
CDR3: CASQTSSGVEQFF; DNA: TGTGCCAGCCAGACTAGCTCGGGTGTTGAGCAGTTCTTC; length: 13; V: TRBV27; size: -; D: TRBD2; J: TRBJ2-1
CDR3: CASSHNQGIPGELFF; DNA: TGCGCCAGCAGCCATAATCAGGGTATCCCCGGGGAGCTGTTTTTT; length: 15; V: TRBV4-1; size: -; D: -; J: TRBJ2-2
CDR3: CATSDLQPGELFF; DNA: TGTGCCACCAGTGATTTGCAACCCGGGGAGCTGTTTTTT; length: 13; V: TRBV24-1; size: -; D: -; J: TRBJ2-2
CDR3: CATSRVKAWARTDTQYF; DNA: TGTGCCACCAGCAGAGTCAAAGCCTGGGCCCGCACAGATACGCAGTATTTT; length: 17; V: TRBV15; size: few; D: -; J: TRBJ2-3
CDR3: CASSLGGTGVGETQYF; DNA: TGTGCCAGCAGTTTGGGGGGGACAGGGGTCGGAGAGACCCAGTACTTC; length: 16; V: TRBV28; size: -; D: TRBD1; J: TRBJ2-5
CDR3: CAIGQGTEAFF; DNA: TGTGCCATCGGACAGGGAACTGAAGCTTTCTTT; length: 11; V: TRBV19; size: -; D: TRBD1; J: TRBJ1-1
CDR3: CASRLGGASTEAFF; DNA: TGTGCCAGCCGCCTCGGTGGGGCGAGCACTGAAGCTTTCTTT; length: 14; V: TRBV12-3/TRBV12-4; size: -; D: -; J: TRBJ1-1
CDR3: CASSANGASGASGANVLTF; DNA: TGTGCCAGCAGCGCAAACGGGGCTAGCGGGGCCTCTGGGGCCAACGTCCTGACTTTC; length: 19; V: TRBV7-9; size: -; D: TRBD2; J: TRBJ2-6
CDR3: CASSLWGIGGTGELFF; DNA: TGTGCCAGCAGCTTATGGGGGATTGGGGGCACCGGGGAGCTGTTTTTT; length: 16; V: TRBV11-3; size: few; D: -; J: TRBJ2-2
CDR3: CASSLAAGLKTGELFF; DNA: TGTGCCAGCAGCTTAGCGGCGGGACTAAAAACCGGGGAGCTGTTTTTT; length: 16; V: TRBV7-9; size: many; D: TRBD2; J: TRBJ2-2
CDR3: CASSLAAGPGGTEAFF; DNA: TGTGCCAGCAGCTTAGCGGCGGGTCCCGGAGGGACTGAAGCTTTCTTT; length: 16; V: TRBV7-6; size: many; D: -; J: TRBJ1-1
CDR3: CASSPGEGGTEQYF; DNA: TGTGCCAGCTCACCAGGCGAGGGTGGCACCGAGCAGTACTTC; length: 14; V: TRBV18; size: -; D: -; J: TRBJ2-7
CDR3: CASSPDRSQETQCF; DNA: TGTGCCAGCAGTCCCGACAGGTCTCAAGAGACCCAGTGCTTC; length: 14; V: TRBV12-3/TRBV12-4; size: -; D: -; J: TRBJ2-5
CDR3: CASRSYRGLETQYF; DNA: TGTGCCAGCAGGTCTTACAGGGGGCTAGAGACCCAGTACTTC; length: 14; V: TRBV7-4; size: few; D: TRBD1; J: TRBJ2-5
CDR3: CASSLALAGDTDTQYF; DNA: TGTGCCAGCAGCTTAGCGCTAGCGGGAGACACAGATACGCAGTATTTT; length: 16; V: TRBV7-6; size: -; D: TRBD2; J: TRBJ2-3